One and the same sample provided the 30 T cell receptor beta chains below, sequenced in a study of CD8+ T cells in alopecia areata. RNA extraction and reverse transcription yielded cDNA as sequencing template. Sequencing used immunoSEQ multiplex PCR; TCRdb keeps in-frame clones, though not all of them. The sample holds about 200,000 clones, more than 45% seen once. The treatment denotes: oral pan-JAK inhibitor, 5-10 mg twice daily. Sample: CD4+ T cells sorted from blood, taken at week 24, from a patient treated with tofacitinib. The source of these receptors is a human donor with alopecia areata.

This clone was observed a handful of times. V usage is TRBV19 and J usage is TRBJ1-2, with D possibly matching TRBD1 (5 bases). Germline loops: CDR1 LNHDA, CDR2 SQIVND (reference sequence). This CDR3 has 13 amino acids. Trimming removed 5 bases from V and 7 bases from J, with 14 bases in between. For the CDR3, the DNA is TGTGCCAGTAGTCCTACAGGTACTCCTGGCTACACCTTC. Its protein is CASSPTGTPGYTF.

Note on this clone: One end of the junction does not line up with germline, which may come from a read error. This chain uses TRBV30 with TRBJ2-3; 7 bases map to TRBD1. Germline assignment: CDR1 GTSNPN and CDR2 SVGIG (reference sequence). This CDR3 spans 11 amino acids. In DNA, the CDR3 is TGTGCCTGGAGTGCTGACAGGGCGGCGGATTTT. Translation gives CAWSADRAADF.

V usage is TRBV4-1 and J usage is TRBJ2-5; D possibly corresponds to TRBD1 (7 bases). Trimming removed 4 bases at V and 5 bases at J, with 17 bases between. The CDR3 has 15 amino acids. Looked up from germline, CDR1 is MGHRA and CDR2 is YSYEKL. CDR3 DNA sequence: TGCGCCAGCAGCCCGCGAGAATCAGGGGGGGAGACCCAGTACTTC. It is translated as CASSPRESGGETQYF.

J is TRBJ2-1 and V is TRBV30; D is unresolved. The germline gives CDR1 GTSNPN, CDR2 SVGIG (reference sequence). Trimming removed 0 bases from V and 6 bases from J, with 15 bases in between. The CDR3 has 15 amino acids. CDR3 nucleotides: TGTGCCTGGAGTGTAGAGGCTAGATGGGGCAATGAGCAGTTCTTC. Protein: CAWSVEARWGNEQFF. The whole variable domain, remainder taken from reference TRBV30 and TRBJ2-1, is SQTIHQWPATLVQPVGSPLSLECTVEGTSNPNLYWYRQAAGRGLQLLFYSVGIGQISSEVPQNLSASRPQDRQFILSSKKLLLSDSGFYLCAWSVEARWGNEQFFGPGTRLTVL.

This chain links TRBV5-6 with TRBJ2-3; 8 bases line up with TRBD2. The CDR3 is 16 amino acids. Germline-derived CDR1 and CDR2 are SGHDT and YYEEEE. V shed 1 base and J 4 bases; nucleotides not matched to a gene: 8. The CDR3 here is CASSLLAGMGADTQYF. The CDR3 coding sequence is TGTGCCAGCAGCTTGTTAGCGGGAATGGGGGCAGATACGCAGTATTTT.

The J gene is TRBJ2-1, the V gene TRBV10-3, with 9 bases lining up with TRBD2. The CDR3 is 15 amino acids. The germline gives CDR1 ENHRY, CDR2 SYGVKD. J lost 1 base, V lost 8 bases, and 6 bases had no gene match. The CDR3 bases are TGTGCCATCGCTAGCGGGACCCCATCCTACAATGAGCAGTTCTTC. It encodes CAIASGTPSYNEQFF.

This chain connects TRBV11-2 to TRBJ2-3, with D unresolved. Germline V lookup: CDR1 SGHAT, CDR2 FQNNGV. CDR3 length: 19 amino acids. The V end was cut by 7 bases, the J end by 0 bases, with 26 bases between. CDR3 sequence (DNA): TGTGCCAGCACCTTCACACCAGACCCACTGGGGTTTAGCACAGATACGCAGTATTTT. This codes for CASTFTPDPLGFSTDTQYF.

This chain connects TRBV28 to TRBJ2-1; D not certain. The length of the CDR3 is 15 residues. Germline CDR1 reads MDHEN; CDR2 reads SYDVKM. V dropped 2 bases and J dropped 0 bases, with 8 bases sitting between them. The CDR3 region has the DNA TGTGCCAGCAGTTTAGGCGGAATCTCCTACAATGAGCAGTTCTTC. This encodes CASSLGGISYNEQFF.

This clone was picked up a small number of times. The chain has TRBV10-3 and TRBJ2-7; D possibly uses TRBD1 or TRBD2 (5 bases each). In germline, CDR1 is ENHRY, CDR2 SYGVKD. V was trimmed by 6 bases and J by 0 bases, leaving 15 bases between them. The CDR3 contains 15 residues. The CDR3 region is CAIRSGTASSYEQYF. The CDR3 DNA sequence: TGTGCCATCAGATCCGGGACGGCGAGCTCCTACGAGCAGTACTTC.

This clone appeared a few times. This sequence joins TRBV4-1 and TRBJ2-7; TRBD2 matches at 11 bases. The trim removed 0 bases at V and 0 bases at J, leaving 1 base unmatched. Germline-derived CDR1 and CDR2 are MGHRA and YSYEKL. The CDR3 has 16 residues. DNA of the CDR3: TGCGCCAGCAGCCAAGAGGGGACTAGCGGCTCCTACGAGCAGTACTTC. This sequence encodes CASSQEGTSGSYEQYF.

The V and J genes are TRBV4-3 and TRBJ2-5; D remains unclear. Germline V CDR1 and CDR2: LGHNA, YSLEER. The CDR3 loop spans 15 amino acids. V lost 0 bases, J lost 1 base, and 9 bases lay in between. The CDR3 nucleotides read TGCGCCAGCAGCCAAGATCTGAACATCCAAGAGACCCAGTACTTC. Its translation is CASSQDLNIQETQYF.

V is TRBV7-8 and J is TRBJ2-6; 7 bases fit TRBD1. The CDR3 loop spans 14 amino acids. Per the germline V gene, CDR1 is SGHVS and CDR2 is FQNEAQ. The V segment lost 4 bases and the J segment 12 bases; nucleotides outside the gene matches: 9. The CDR3 is CASSSTDRVPVLTF. The DNA for the CDR3 is TGTGCCAGCAGCTCGACCGACAGGGTACCCGTCCTGACTTTC. The whole variable domain, remainder taken from reference TRBV7-8 and TRBJ2-6, is GAGVSQSPRYKVAKRGQDVALRCDPISGHVSLFWYQQALGQGPEFLTYFQNEAQLDKSGLPSDRFFAERPEGSVSTLKIQRTQQEDSAVYLCASSSTDRVPVLTFGAGSRLTVL.

The chain recombines TRBV29-1 with TRBJ1-4; no reliable D call. Trimming took off 0 bases at V and 0 bases at J, with 5 bases between the two ends. Germline loops: CDR1 SQVTM, CDR2 ANQGSEA. CDR3 length equals 14 residues. Written as DNA, the CDR3 is TGCAGCGTTGAAGACCGGGCAACTAATGAAAAACTGTTTTTT. As protein: CSVEDRATNEKLFF.

The rearrangement uses TRBV29-1 and TRBJ2-7; D uncertain. Trimming shortened V by 6 bases and J by 0 bases, and 6 bases separated the two germline ends. CDR1 and CDR2 from the germline V gene are SQVTM and ANQGSEA. CDR3 size: 11 residues. CDR3 DNA: TGCAGCGTCCAGACCTCCTACGAGCAGTACTTC. Translated: CSVQTSYEQYF.

This clone occurred once. This rearrangement joins TRBV6-7 to TRBJ1-1, with unresolved D. TRBV6-7 is classed as an ORF, of uncertain function. Trimming cost V 11 bases and J 2 bases, with 3 bases left between them. The CDR3 is 9 residues long. DNA of the CDR3: TGTGCCGGAAACACTGAAGCTTTCTTT. This encodes CAGNTEAFF.

The chain combines TRBV19 with TRBJ2-7; 7 bases agree with TRBD2. The V gene end was trimmed by 4 bases and the J gene end by 0 bases; junction bases not matched to a gene: 12. The CDR3 extends over 17 amino acids. In germline, CDR1 is LNHDA, CDR2 SQIVND (reference sequence). The CDR3 coding sequence is TGTGCCAGTAGTAAGTGGGTGAGCGGGATTACCTCCTACGAGCAGTACTTC. Protein product: CASSKWVSGITSYEQYF.

The chain uses TRBV5-1 and TRBJ1-1, with unresolved D. Germline V gene sequence: CDR1 SGHRS, CDR2 YFSETQ. The CDR3 is 11 residues long. V lost 0 bases to trimming and J lost 4 bases, with 1 base between them. CDR3 sequence reads: CASSLATEAFF. The CDR3, as DNA: TGCGCCAGCAGCTTGGCCACTGAAGCTTTCTTT.

The V and J genes are TRBV4-3 and TRBJ2-5, with 7 nucleotides matching TRBD1. Trimming at V came to 0 bases and at J to 3 bases, leaving 10 bases not matched to a gene. The CDR3 totals 17 residues. Germline V gene sequence: CDR1 LGHNA, CDR2 YSLEER. The CDR3 nucleotides read TGCGCCAGCAGCCAAGAATGGGGATACAGGGGTAAAGAGACCCAGTACTTC. Encoded protein: CASSQEWGYRGKETQYF.

This clone is judged medium-sized (0.01 to 0.1%). The chain couples TRBV10-3 to TRBJ2-3, with TRBD2 identical over 10 bases. J gave up 0 bases and V 3 bases, and 3 bases lay outside the gene matches. The CDR3 totals 16 residues. From germline, CDR1 is ENHRY and CDR2 SYGVKD. The CDR3 region has the DNA TGTGCCATCAGTGATCTAGCGGGGGCCAGCACAGATACGCAGTATTTT. This encodes CAISDLAGASTDTQYF.

This clone has only a few counts. The V gene is TRBV2, the J gene TRBJ2-5; D is uncertain. This CDR3 has 15 residues. Deletions cut 6 bases from V and 0 bases from J, with 14 bases between. Germline CDR1 and CDR2: SNHLY and FYNNEI. The CDR3 here is CASSPRLSYQETQYF. The CDR3 DNA is TGTGCCAGCAGCCCCCGGCTCTCGTACCAAGAGACCCAGTACTTC. The full variable domain, with the rest looked up from reference TRBV2 and TRBJ2-5, is EPEVTQTPSHQVTQMGQEVILRCVPISNHLYFYWYRQILGQKVEFLVSFYNNEISEKSEIFDDQFSVERPDGSNFTLKIRSTKLEDSAMYFCASSPRLSYQETQYFGPGTRLLVL.

Only a few counts were recorded for this clone. The rearrangement links TRBV5-5 to TRBJ2-1, with 12 bases that match TRBD2. The CDR3 totals 14 residues. After removal of 1 base from V and 12 bases from J, the junction contained 5 bases not matched to a gene. The germline V gene has CDR1 SGHKS and CDR2 YYEKEE (reference sequence). The CDR3 reads CASSLLLAGGVQFF. The CDR3 DNA is TGTGCCAGCAGCTTGTTACTAGCGGGAGGCGTGCAGTTCTTC.

The table lists this clone with a few counts. The genes are TRBV7-9 and TRBJ2-3; TRBD2 is a possible D gene (6 bases). Germline assignment: CDR1 SEHNR and CDR2 FQNEAQ (reference sequence). Trimming shortened V by 5 bases and J by 1 base, and 10 bases separated the two germline ends. The length of the CDR3 is 14 residues. CDR3 DNA: TGTGCCAGCAGCCCGGGACTCGGCACAGATACGCAGTATTTT. Translation gives CASSPGLGTDTQYF.

V usage is TRBV4-1 and J usage is TRBJ2-5; the D is unclear. Trimming removed 2 bases at V and 2 bases at J, with 18 bases between. Germline CDR1 and CDR2: MGHRA and YSYEKL. There are 17 residues in the CDR3. CDR3 region: CASSQILRTRVQETQYF. Here the CDR3 DNA reads TGCGCCAGCAGCCAAATACTTCGGACGAGAGTACAAGAGACCCAGTACTTC.

This sequence joins TRBV7-9 and TRBJ1-3, with TRBD1 as a possible D gene (6 bases). The CDR3 runs to 12 residues. Germline CDR1 reads SEHNR; CDR2 reads FQNEAQ (reference sequence). V lost 2 bases to trimming and J lost 8 bases, with 7 bases between them. The CDR3 region has the DNA TGTGCCAGCAGCTTAAGGGGGGACACCATATATTTT. Translating gives CASSLRGDTIYF.

There are a few counts of this clone. The chain is built from TRBV7-2 and TRBJ1-2; maybe TRBD1 (6 bases). CDR1 is SGHTA and CDR2 is FQGNSA in the germline V gene. The CDR3 totals 14 residues. The ends were cut back, 5 bases at V and 5 bases at J, with 15 bases in the middle. The CDR3 sequence is CASSPTGGQYGYTF. The CDR3 DNA reads as TGTGCCAGCAGCCCAACGGGGGGACAATATGGCTACACCTTC. Based on the CDR3 plus reference TRBV7-2 and TRBJ1-2, the full variable domain is GAGVSQSPSNKVTEKGKDVELRCDPISGHTALYWYRQSLGQGLEFLIYFQGNSAPDKSGLPSDRFSAERTGGSVSTLTIQRTQQEDSAVYLCASSPTGGQYGYTFGSGTRLTVV.

In this sample, this clone turned up a few times. Here the CDR3 reads CASSSTAPYEQYF. In DNA, the CDR3 is TGTGCCAGCAGCTCGACCGCCCCCTACGAGCAGTACTTC. The chain carries TRBV7-2 and TRBJ2-7; no firm D call. This CDR3 has 13 residues. Germline assignment: CDR1 SGHTA and CDR2 FQGNSA. V was pared by 4 bases and J by 2 bases, with 9 bases between. The variable domain in full, completed from reference TRBV7-2 and TRBJ2-7, reads GAGVSQSPSNKVTEKGKDVELRCDPISGHTALYWYRQSLGQGLEFLIYFQGNSAPDKSGLPSDRFSAERTGGSVSTLTIQRTQQEDSAVYLCASSSTAPYEQYFGPGTRLTVT.

This CDR3 is CSVEDRAVVASVTDTQYF. In DNA, the CDR3 is TGCAGCGTTGAAGACCGCGCTGTGGTCGCTAGCGTGACAGATACGCAGTATTTT. The chain couples TRBV29-1 to TRBJ2-3; possible D gene TRBD2, 6 bases. Trimming shortened V by 0 bases and J by 3 bases, and 22 bases separated the two germline ends. The CDR3 sequence is 18 residues long. Germline lookup yields CDR1 SQVTM and CDR2 ANQGSEA.

V gene TRBV2 combines with J gene TRBJ2-5; possible D gene TRBD2, 5 bases. Looked up from germline, CDR1 is SNHLY and CDR2 is FYNNEI. The ends were cut back, 6 bases at V and 3 bases at J, with 11 bases in the middle. The CDR3 covers 13 residues. CDR3 amino acids: CASSGSGKETQYF. Here the CDR3 DNA reads TGTGCCAGCAGCGGGTCCGGGAAAGAGACCCAGTACTTC.

This clone was counted a single time. This chain links TRBV29-1 with TRBJ2-1; 9 bases are shared with TRBD1. CDR3 length: 14 residues. Germline-derived CDR1 and CDR2 are SQVTM and ANQGSEA. CDR3 loop: CSTTQGARNNEQFF. The CDR3 region has the DNA TGCAGTACCACACAGGGGGCCCGAAACAATGAGCAGTTCTTC.

The gene calls are TRBV4-3 and TRBJ2-3; D unclear. The germline V gene encodes CDR1 LGHNA and CDR2 YSLEER. The germline V and J ends were trimmed by 0 bases and 6 bases, with 10 bases remaining between them. The CDR3 consists of 14 residues. The CDR3 reads CASSQDPSTDTQYF. The CDR3 DNA sequence: TGCGCCAGCAGCCAAGATCCCTCGACTGATACGCAGTATTTT.